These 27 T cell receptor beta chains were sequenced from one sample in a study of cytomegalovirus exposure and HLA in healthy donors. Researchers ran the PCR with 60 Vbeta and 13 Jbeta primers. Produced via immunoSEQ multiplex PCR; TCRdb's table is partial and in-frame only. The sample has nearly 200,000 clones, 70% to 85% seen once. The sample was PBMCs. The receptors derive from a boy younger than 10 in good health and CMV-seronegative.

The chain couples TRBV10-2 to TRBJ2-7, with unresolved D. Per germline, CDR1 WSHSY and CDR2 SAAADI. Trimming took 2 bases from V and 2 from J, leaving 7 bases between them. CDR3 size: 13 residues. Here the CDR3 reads CASSETAAYEQYF. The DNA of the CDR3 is TGCGCCAGCAGTGAGACCGCGGCCTACGAGCAGTACTTC.

This chain's CDR3 is CSVVADTEAFF. The CDR3 DNA reads as TGCAGCGTTGTAGCTGACACTGAAGCTTTCTTT. This chain connects TRBV29-1 to TRBJ1-1; D remains ambiguous. The CDR3 has 11 residues. Germline V CDR1 and CDR2: SQVTM, ANQGSEA. Trimming removed 4 bases from V and 3 bases from J, with 6 bases in between.

CDR3 in DNA: TGTGCCAGCAGTTCTAGCCAAGAGACCCAGTACTTC. Amino acid sequence: CASSSSQETQYF. V and J are TRBV6-6 and TRBJ2-5; D remains ambiguous. Per the germline V gene, CDR1 is MNHNY and CDR2 is SVGAGI (reference sequence). V lost 4 bases, J lost 1 base, and 4 bases lay in between. The CDR3 covers 12 residues.

The CDR3 protein is CASNRLATSTDTQYF. In DNA form, the CDR3 reads TGTGCCAGCAATCGACTAGCGACTAGCACAGATACGCAGTATTTT. V gene TRBV6-1 combines with J gene TRBJ2-3, with 8 bases matching TRBD2. Trimming at V came to 7 bases and at J to 0 bases, leaving 6 bases not matched to a gene. This CDR3 comprises 15 residues. Germline CDR1 reads MNHNS; CDR2 reads SASEGT.

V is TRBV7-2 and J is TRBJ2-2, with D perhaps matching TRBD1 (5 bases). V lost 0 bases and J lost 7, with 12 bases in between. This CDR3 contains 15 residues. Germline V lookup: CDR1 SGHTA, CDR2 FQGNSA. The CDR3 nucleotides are TGTGCCAGCAGCTTAGCGCTTAGGGGTAACGGGGAGCTGTTTTTT. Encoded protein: CASSLALRGNGELFF.

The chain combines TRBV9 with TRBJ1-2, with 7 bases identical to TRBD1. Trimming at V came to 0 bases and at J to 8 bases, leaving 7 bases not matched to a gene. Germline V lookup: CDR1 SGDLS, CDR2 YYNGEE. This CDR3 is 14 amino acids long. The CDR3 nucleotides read TGTGCCAGCAGCGTAGAGATCAGGGGGAGCGGCTACACCTTC. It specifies CASSVEIRGSGYTF.

In DNA, the CDR3 is TGTGCCAGCAGCCAAGATCACGGGGATACGCAGTATTTT. Its translation is CASSQDHGDTQYF. The chain uses TRBV14 and TRBJ2-3; no firm D call. The CDR3 is 13 amino acids. CDR1 and CDR2 (germline): SGHDN, FVKESK. The V end was cut by 0 bases, the J end by 6 bases, with 7 bases between.

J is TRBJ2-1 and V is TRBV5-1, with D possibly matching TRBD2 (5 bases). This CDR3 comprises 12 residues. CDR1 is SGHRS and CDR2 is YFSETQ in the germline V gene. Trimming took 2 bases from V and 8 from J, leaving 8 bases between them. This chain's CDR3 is CASSLLGDEQFF. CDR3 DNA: TGCGCCAGCAGCTTACTCGGGGATGAGCAGTTCTTC.

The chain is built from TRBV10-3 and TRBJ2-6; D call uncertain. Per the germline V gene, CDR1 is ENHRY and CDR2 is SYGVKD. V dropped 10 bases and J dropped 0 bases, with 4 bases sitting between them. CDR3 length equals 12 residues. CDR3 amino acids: CATSSGANVLTF. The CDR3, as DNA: TGTGCCACCTCCTCTGGGGCCAACGTCCTGACTTTC.

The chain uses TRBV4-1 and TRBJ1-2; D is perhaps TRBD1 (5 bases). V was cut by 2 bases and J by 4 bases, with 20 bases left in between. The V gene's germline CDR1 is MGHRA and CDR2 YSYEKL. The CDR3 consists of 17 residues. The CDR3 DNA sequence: TGCGCCAGCAGCCAATCTTATACCGGCGGGGGTGCCTATGGCTACACCTTC. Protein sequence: CASSQSYTGGGAYGYTF.

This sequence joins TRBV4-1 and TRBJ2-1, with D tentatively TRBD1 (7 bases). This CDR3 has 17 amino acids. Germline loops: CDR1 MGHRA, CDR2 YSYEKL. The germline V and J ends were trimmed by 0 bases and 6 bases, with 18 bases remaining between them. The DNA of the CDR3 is TGCGCCAGCAGCCAAGATCTGGCAGGGGGGACGGGCAATGAGCAGTTCTTC. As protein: CASSQDLAGGTGNEQFF.

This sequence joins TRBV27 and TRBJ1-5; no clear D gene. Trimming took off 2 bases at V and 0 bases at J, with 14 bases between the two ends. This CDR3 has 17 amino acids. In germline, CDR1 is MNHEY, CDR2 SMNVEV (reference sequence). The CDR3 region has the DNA TGTGCCAGCAGTTTACCGGGAACACACTATAGCAATCAGCCCCAGCATTTT. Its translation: CASSLPGTHYSNQPQHF.

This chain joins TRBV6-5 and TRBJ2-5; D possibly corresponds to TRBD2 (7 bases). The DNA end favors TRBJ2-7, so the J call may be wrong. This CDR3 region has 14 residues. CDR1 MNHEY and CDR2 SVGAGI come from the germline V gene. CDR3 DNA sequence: TGTGCCAGCACGGAGGGGGGGCAAACCTACGAGCAGTACTTC. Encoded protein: CASTEGGQTYEQYF.

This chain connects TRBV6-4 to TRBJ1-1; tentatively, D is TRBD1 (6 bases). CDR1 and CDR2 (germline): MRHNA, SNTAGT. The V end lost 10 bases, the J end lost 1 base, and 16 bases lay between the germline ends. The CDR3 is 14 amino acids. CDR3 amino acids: CAIQTGTSNTEAFF. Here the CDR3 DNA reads TGTGCCATCCAGACCGGGACATCGAACACTGAAGCTTTCTTT.

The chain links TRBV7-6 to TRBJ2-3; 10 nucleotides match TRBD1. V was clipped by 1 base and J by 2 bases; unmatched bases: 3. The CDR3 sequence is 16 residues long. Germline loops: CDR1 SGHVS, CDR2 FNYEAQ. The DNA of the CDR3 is TGTGCCAGCAGCTTAGGGGACAGGGGAGTCACAGATACGCAGTATTTT. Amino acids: CASSLGDRGVTDTQYF.

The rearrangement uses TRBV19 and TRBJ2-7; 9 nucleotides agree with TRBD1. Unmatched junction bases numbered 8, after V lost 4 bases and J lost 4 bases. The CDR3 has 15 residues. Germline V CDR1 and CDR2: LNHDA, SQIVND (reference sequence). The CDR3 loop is CASSTGTGLQYEQYF. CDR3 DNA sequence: TGTGCCAGTAGTACCGGGACAGGGCTACAGTACGAGCAGTACTTC.

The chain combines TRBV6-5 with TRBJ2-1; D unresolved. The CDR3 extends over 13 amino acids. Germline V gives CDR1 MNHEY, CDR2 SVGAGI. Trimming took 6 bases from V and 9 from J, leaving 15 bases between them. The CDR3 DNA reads TGTGCCAGCAGCCTCGGTAACGGCGGTGAGCAGTTCTTC. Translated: CASSLGNGGEQFF.

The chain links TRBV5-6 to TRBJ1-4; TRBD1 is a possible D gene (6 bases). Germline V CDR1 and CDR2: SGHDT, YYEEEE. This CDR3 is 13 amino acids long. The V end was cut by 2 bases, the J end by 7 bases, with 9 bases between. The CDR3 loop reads CASSFRGTEKLFF. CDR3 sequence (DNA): TGTGCCAGCAGCTTCAGGGGCACTGAAAAACTGTTTTTT.

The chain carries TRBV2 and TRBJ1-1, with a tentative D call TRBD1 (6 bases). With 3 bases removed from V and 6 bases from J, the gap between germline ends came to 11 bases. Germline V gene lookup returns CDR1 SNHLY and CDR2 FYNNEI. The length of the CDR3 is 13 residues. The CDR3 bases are TGTGCCAGCAGTGAGAGCAGGGGCCCTGAAGCTTTCTTT. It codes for CASSESRGPEAFF.

The CDR3 DNA sequence: TGTGCCAGCAGTTCATCCCCCCGGGGAGAGGAGACCCAGTACTTC. It yields the protein CASSSSPRGEETQYF. The chain recombines TRBV6-5 with TRBJ2-5, with D possibly TRBD2 on 5 matching bases. The CDR3 is 15 residues long. Germline V gives CDR1 MNHEY, CDR2 SVGAGI. V was trimmed by 4 bases and J by 5 bases, leaving 17 bases between them.

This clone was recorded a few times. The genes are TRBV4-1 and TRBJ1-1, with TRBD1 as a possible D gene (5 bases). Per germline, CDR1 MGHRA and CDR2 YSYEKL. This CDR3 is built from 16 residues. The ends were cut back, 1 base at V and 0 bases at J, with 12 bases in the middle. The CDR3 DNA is TGCGCCAGCAGCCAAGTCGGTCGGGGGATGAACACTGAAGCTTTCTTT. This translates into CASSQVGRGMNTEAFF.

The chain's CDR3 is CASTGGGQGTGELFF. DNA of the CDR3: TGTGCCAGCACCGGGGGGGGACAGGGCACCGGGGAGCTGTTTTTT. V and J are TRBV7-3 and TRBJ2-2; D is perhaps TRBD1 (9 bases). The germline V and J ends were trimmed by 7 bases and 4 bases, with 16 bases remaining between them. Germline loops: CDR1 SGHTA, CDR2 FQGTGA. The CDR3 length is 15 residues.

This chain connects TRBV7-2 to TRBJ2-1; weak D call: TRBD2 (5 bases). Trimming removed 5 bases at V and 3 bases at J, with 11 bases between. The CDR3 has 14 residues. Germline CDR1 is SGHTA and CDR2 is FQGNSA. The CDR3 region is CASSRSGLYNEQFF. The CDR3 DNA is TGTGCCAGCAGCCGAAGTGGACTCTACAATGAGCAGTTCTTC.

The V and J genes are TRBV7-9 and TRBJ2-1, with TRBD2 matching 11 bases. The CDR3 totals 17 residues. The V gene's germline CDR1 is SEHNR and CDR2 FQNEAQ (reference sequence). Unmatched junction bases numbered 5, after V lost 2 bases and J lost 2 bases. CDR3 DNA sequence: TGTGCCAGCAGCTTATCCCTAGCGGGGGGCACCTACAATGAGCAGTTCTTC. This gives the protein CASSLSLAGGTYNEQFF.

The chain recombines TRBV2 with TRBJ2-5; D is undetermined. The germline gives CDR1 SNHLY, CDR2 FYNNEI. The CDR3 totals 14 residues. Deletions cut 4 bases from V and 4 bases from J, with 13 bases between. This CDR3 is CASSASPIGETQYF. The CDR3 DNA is TGTGCCAGCAGTGCTTCCCCGATCGGAGAGACCCAGTACTTC.

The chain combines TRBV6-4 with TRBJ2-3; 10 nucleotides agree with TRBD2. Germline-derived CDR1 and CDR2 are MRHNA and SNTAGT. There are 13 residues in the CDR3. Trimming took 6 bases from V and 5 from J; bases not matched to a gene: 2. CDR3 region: CASSVAGGDTQYF. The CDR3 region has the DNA TGTGCCAGCAGCGTAGCGGGGGGAGATACGCAGTATTTT.

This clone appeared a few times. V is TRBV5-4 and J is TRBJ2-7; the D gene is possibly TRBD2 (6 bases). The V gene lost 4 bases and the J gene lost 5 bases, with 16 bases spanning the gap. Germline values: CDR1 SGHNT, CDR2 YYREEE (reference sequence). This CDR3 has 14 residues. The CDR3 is CASSLIPGVNEQYF. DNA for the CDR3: TGTGCCAGCAGCCTGATACCGGGGGTTAACGAGCAGTACTTC.